The T cell receptor (beta chain) under discussion was sequenced for a study of blood T cell repertoires in COVID-19. This clone appeared a few times. Sequenced by immunoSEQ multiplex PCR; TCRdb stores in-frame clones only, minus some. The top ten hold about 4.8% of the sample, which has under 250,000 clones, roughly 82% seen once. Germline CDR1 and CDR2: MNHEY and SMNVEV (reference sequence). Trimming at V came to 6 bases and at J to 0 bases, leaving 4 bases not matched to a gene. The CDR3 spans 14 residues. Sequencing was done on a sample of peripheral blood. The receptor was derived from a woman in her 70s with acute or convalescent COVID-19. This chain uses TRBV27 with TRBJ1-2; 7 nucleotides align to TRBD1. The CDR3: CASRGTVANYGYTF. CDR3 coding DNA: TGTGCCAGCAGAGGGACAGTAGCTAACTATGGCTACACCTTC.